The T cell receptor (beta chain) under discussion was sequenced for a study of a mutant IDH1 vaccine in newly diagnosed glioma. Assay: immunoSEQ multiplex PCR; the TCRdb copy retains only in-frame clones and omits some. The sample consists of 20,000 to 25,000 clones, 79% of them appearing once. Time point defined: week 11, during vaccination. Doses of 300 ug of mutant IDH1 20-mer peptide were given with topical imiquimod. Note on this clone: What it binds is not known.

Source: PBMCs, taken from a glioma patient whose treatment included an IDH1 peptide vaccine. The receptor comes from a man aged 35 to 55 with glioma.

The CDR3 loop is CASSGGPGNTIYF. The CDR3 coding sequence is TGTGCCAGCAGTGGGGGGCCTGGAAACACCATATATTTT. The chain is built from TRBV2 and TRBJ1-3; TRBD1 might be the D (6 bases). Trimming stripped 4 bases from V and 2 bases from J, with 6 bases between. The germline V gene has CDR1 SNHLY and CDR2 FYNNEI. The CDR3 spans 13 residues.